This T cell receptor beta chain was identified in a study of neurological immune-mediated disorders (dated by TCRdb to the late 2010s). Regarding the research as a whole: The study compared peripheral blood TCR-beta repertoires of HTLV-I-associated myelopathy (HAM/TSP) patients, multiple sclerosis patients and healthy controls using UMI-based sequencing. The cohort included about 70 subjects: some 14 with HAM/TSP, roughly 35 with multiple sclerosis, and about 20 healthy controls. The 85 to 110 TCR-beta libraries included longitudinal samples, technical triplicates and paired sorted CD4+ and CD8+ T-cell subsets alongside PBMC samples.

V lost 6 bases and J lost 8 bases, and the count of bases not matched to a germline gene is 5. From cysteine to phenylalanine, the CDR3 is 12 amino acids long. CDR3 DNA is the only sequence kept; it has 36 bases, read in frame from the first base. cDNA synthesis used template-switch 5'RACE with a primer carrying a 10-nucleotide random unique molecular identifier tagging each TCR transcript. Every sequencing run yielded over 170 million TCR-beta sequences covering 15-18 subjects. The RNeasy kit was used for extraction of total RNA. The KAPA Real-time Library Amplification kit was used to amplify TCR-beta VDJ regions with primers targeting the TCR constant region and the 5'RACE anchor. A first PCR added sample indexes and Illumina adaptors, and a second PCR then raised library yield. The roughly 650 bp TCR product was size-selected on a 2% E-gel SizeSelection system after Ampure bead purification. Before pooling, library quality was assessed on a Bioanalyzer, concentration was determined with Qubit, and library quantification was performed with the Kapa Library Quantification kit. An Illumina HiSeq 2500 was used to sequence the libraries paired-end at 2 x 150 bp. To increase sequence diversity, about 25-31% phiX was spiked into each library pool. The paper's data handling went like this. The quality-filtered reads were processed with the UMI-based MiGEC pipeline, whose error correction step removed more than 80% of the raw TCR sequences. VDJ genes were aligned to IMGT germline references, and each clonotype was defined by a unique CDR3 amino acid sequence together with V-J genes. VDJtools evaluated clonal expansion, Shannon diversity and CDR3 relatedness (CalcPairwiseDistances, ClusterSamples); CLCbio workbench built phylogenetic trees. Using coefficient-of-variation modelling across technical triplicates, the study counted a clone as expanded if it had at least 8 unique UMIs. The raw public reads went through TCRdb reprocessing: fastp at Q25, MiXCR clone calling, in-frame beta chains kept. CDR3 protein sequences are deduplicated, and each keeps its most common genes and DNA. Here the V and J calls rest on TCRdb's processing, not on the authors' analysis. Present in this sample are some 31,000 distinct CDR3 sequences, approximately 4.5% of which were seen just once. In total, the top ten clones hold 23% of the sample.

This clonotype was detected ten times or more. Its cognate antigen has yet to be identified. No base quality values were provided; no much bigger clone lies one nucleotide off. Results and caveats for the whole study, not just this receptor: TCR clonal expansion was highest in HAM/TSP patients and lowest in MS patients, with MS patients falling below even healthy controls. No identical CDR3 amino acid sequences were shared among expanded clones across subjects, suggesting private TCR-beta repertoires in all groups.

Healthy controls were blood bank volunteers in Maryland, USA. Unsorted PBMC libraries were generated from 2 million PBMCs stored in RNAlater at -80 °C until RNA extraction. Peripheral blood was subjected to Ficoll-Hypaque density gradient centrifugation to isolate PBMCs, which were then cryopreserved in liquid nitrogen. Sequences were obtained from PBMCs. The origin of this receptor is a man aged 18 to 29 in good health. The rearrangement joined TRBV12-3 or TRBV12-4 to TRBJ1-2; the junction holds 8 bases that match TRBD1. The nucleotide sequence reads TGTGCCAGCAGACCTACAGGGGGAGGCTACACCTTC. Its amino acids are CASRPTGGGYTF.